The present entry profiles one T cell receptor beta chain with its context. As yet, its antigen is unknown. It may be a read error: a sequence one base away is much more abundant. It is likely a read error, because the conserved phenylalanine at the end of the CDR3 is missing. The J segment lost 6 bases and the V segment lost 3 bases, leaving 4 bases of the junction unmatched. The CDR3 has 15 residues. Per germline, CDR1 MNHNS and CDR2 SASEGT. The record originates from a study of early T cells in non-severe SARS-CoV-2 infection. Researchers attached unique molecular identifiers to individual cDNA molecules. TCRdb called the 5' RACE reads again in MiXCR, with one record for every CDR3 protein. The sample records 70,000 or so distinct CDR3 sequences, roughly an eighth being singletons. Notes on the study in general: The study's VDJdb matching favored anti-spike CD8 responses and missed private and CD4 specificities.

This TCR was sampled from an adult who was a healthcare worker with PCR-confirmed SARS-CoV-2 infection or an uninfected control (not recorded which). The source material was whole blood. J is TRBJ2-1 and V is TRBV6-1; 11 bases agree with TRBD2. CDR3: CASSEGLAEVNEQFS. Written as DNA, the CDR3 is TGTGCCAGCAGTGAGGGACTAGCGGAGGTCAATGAGCAGTTCTCC.